The 21 T cell receptor beta chains in this list originate from one sample, sequenced in a study of CD8+CD57+ T cells in acquired aplastic anemia. Flow cytometry had shown expanded CD8+CD57+ cells in the patients chosen for sequencing. TCR beta VDJ and CDR3 were profiled, and genomic DNA was the template. Using its own MiXCR run on the reads, TCRdb lists one record per CDR3 protein. The top ten clones hold around a tenth of a sample with about 190,000 distinct CDR3 sequences, around half of them seen once. The sample comprised sorted CD4+, CD8+, or CD8+CD57+ T cells (not recorded which) from PBMCs. Receptors were obtained from a human donor with aplastic anemia.

In its sample, this clonotype was seen many times. V gene TRBV7-2 combines with J gene TRBJ1-3, with D unclear. Trimming left V 4 bases short and J 2 bases short, with 6 bases between. The CDR3 length is 13 residues. Germline CDR1 is SGHTA and CDR2 is FQGNSA. The CDR3 coding sequence is TGTGCCAGCAGCTCACCAACTGGAAACACCATATATTTT. It encodes CASSSPTGNTIYF.

This clonotype was observed at least ten times. The chain combines TRBV7-9 with TRBJ2-1; 7 positions agree with TRBD2. Germline V CDR1 and CDR2: SEHNR, FQNEAQ (reference sequence). This CDR3 comprises 15 residues. J lost 5 bases, V lost 1 base, and 5 bases had no gene match. The CDR3: CASSLVGGHNNEQFF. In nucleotides, the CDR3 is TGTGCCAGCAGCTTAGTGGGAGGGCACAACAATGAGCAGTTCTTC.

The chain links TRBV11-1 to TRBJ2-2; a weak D match, TRBD2 (6 bases). The CDR3 runs to 16 residues. V was cut by 2 bases and J by 5 bases, with 15 bases left in between. CDR1 is SGHAT and CDR2 is FQDESV in the germline V gene (reference sequence). In DNA, the CDR3 is TGTGCCAGCAGCTTACTAACGGGACTCACTACCGGGGAGCTGTTTTTT. This encodes CASSLLTGLTTGELFF.

The chain uses TRBV7-9 and TRBJ2-7; D is tentatively TRBD1 or TRBD2 (5 bases each). Trimming stripped 4 bases from V and 2 bases from J, with 15 bases between. CDR3 length: 15 amino acids. CDR1 and CDR2 (germline): SEHNR, FQNEAQ (reference sequence). This CDR3 is CASSSHQGRPYEQYF. The CDR3, as DNA: TGTGCCAGCAGCTCCCACCAGGGACGCCCCTACGAGCAGTACTTC. Full variable domain (rest looked up from reference TRBV7-9 and TRBJ2-7): DTGVSQNPRHKITKRGQNVTFRCDPISEHNRLYWYRQTLGQGPEFLTYFQNEAQLEKSRLLSDRFSAERPKGSFSTLEIQRTEQGDSAMYLCASSSHQGRPYEQYFGPGTRLTVT.

Ten or more counts support this clonotype. The chain recombines TRBV20-1 with TRBJ1-4, with D perhaps matching TRBD1 (5 bases). CDR3 size: 16 residues. Trimming pared 3 bases from V and 7 bases from J, leaving 21 bases between. The germline gives CDR1 DFQATT, CDR2 SNEGSKA (reference sequence). CDR3 in amino acids: CSARPQFGAGGEKLFF. The CDR3 bases are TGCAGTGCTAGGCCACAGTTCGGGGCCGGGGGTGAAAAACTGTTTTTT.

This chain uses TRBV29-1 with TRBJ1-2, with D possibly matching TRBD1 (5 bases). V lost 4 bases and J lost 5, with 11 bases in between. The CDR3 length is 12 residues. Germline V CDR1 and CDR2: SQVTM, ANQGSEA. The CDR3 is CSVGGGEYGYTF. The CDR3 DNA reads as TGCAGCGTTGGTGGAGGGGAGTATGGCTACACCTTC.

This sequence joins TRBV14 and TRBJ2-3; 9 bases are shared with TRBD2. The CDR3 is made up of 15 amino acids. Germline trimming cut 2 bases from V and 4 bases from J; bases unmatched to any gene: 4. The germline V gene has CDR1 SGHDN and CDR2 FVKESK. The CDR3 protein is CASSQLGLAADTQYF. The DNA of the CDR3 is TGTGCCAGCAGCCAACTGGGACTAGCAGCAGATACGCAGTATTTT.

The sample holds many counts of this clonotype. This sequence joins TRBV19 and TRBJ2-3, with D possibly being TRBD1 (5 bases). With 4 bases removed from V and 3 bases from J, the gap between germline ends came to 17 bases. The CDR3 runs 16 residues. Germline V gene lookup returns CDR1 LNHDA and CDR2 SQIVND (reference sequence). The CDR3 protein is CASSTPVTARTDTQYF. The CDR3, as DNA: TGTGCCAGTAGTACCCCTGTGACAGCACGGACAGATACGCAGTATTTT. Looking up the rest from reference TRBV19 and TRBJ2-3 gives the full variable domain: DGGITQSPKYLFRKEGQNVTLSCEQNLNHDAMYWYRQDPGQGLRLIYYSQIVNDFQKGDIAEGYSVSREKKESFPLTVTSAQKNPTAFYLCASSTPVTARTDTQYFGPGTRLTVL.

Worth noting for this clonotype: A much larger clone differs from this one at a single base, so this may be a read error. The chain carries TRBV24-1 and TRBJ1-5, with a weak D call TRBD1 (6 bases). Germline V CDR1 and CDR2: KGHDR, SFDVKD. CDR3 length equals 15 residues. Written as DNA, the CDR3 is TGTGCCACCGGTCGTGAGGGGGGGGGCAATCAGCCCCGGCATTTT. It is translated as CATGREGGGNQPRHF.

Worth noting for this clonotype: This could be a read error, since a much larger clone is one nucleotide away. V and J are TRBV5-1 and TRBJ2-5; 8 positions match TRBD1. CDR3 length equals 13 residues. Trimming at V came to 2 bases and at J to 7 bases, leaving 4 bases not matched to a gene. The germline V gene encodes CDR1 SGHRS and CDR2 YFSETQ. The CDR3 reads CASSLQGEGTQYF. As DNA, the CDR3 is TGCGCCAGCAGCTTACAGGGGGAAGGGACCCAGTACTTC.

This clonotype occurred many times. The chain carries TRBV6-1 and TRBJ2-7; maybe TRBD1 (6 bases). The CDR3 length is 14 residues. V was trimmed by 5 bases and J by 2 bases, leaving 13 bases between them. Per germline, CDR1 MNHNS and CDR2 SASEGT. The CDR3, as DNA: TGTGCCAGCAGTCTCAGGGGTTTCGCCTACGAGCAGTACTTC. Its protein is CASSLRGFAYEQYF.

V usage is TRBV20-1 and J usage is TRBJ2-1, with D possibly TRBD1 on 5 matching bases. Trimming shortened V by 7 bases and J by 8 bases, and 9 bases separated the two germline ends. The CDR3 consists of 10 residues. CDR1 and CDR2 from the germline V gene are DFQATT and SNEGSKA (reference sequence). In DNA form, the CDR3 reads TGCAGTGGGGGCCAGGATGAGCAGTTCTTC. Its protein is CSGGQDEQFF.

The rearrangement uses TRBV7-2 and TRBJ2-7, with D possibly TRBD1 on 6 matching bases. The V end was cut by 6 bases, the J end by 7 bases, with 10 bases between. This CDR3 contains 11 residues. The germline CDR1 and CDR2 sequences are SGHTA and FQGNSA. In DNA, the CDR3 is TGTGCCAGCAGAAATCAGGGGGAGCAGTACTTC. Translating gives CASRNQGEQYF.

The chain carries TRBV15 and TRBJ2-1; a possible D gene is TRBD1 (6 bases). V dropped 9 bases and J dropped 8 bases, with 14 bases sitting between them. Germline lookup yields CDR1 LNHNV and CDR2 YYDKDF (reference sequence). The CDR3 length is 12 residues. CDR3 sequence reads: CATSRGWDEQFF. DNA of the CDR3: TGTGCCACTTCAAGGGGGTGGGATGAGCAGTTCTTC.

The rearrangement links TRBV7-9 to TRBJ1-6; 7 bases line up with TRBD1. The V and J ends lost 7 bases and 4 bases, in that order; junction bases with no gene match: 7. CDR3 length: 15 residues. Germline V gene sequence: CDR1 SEHNR, CDR2 FQNEAQ (reference sequence). The CDR3 DNA is TGTGCCAGCACCGGGGACAGCCATTATAATTCACCCCTCCACTTT. Translating gives CASTGDSHYNSPLHF.

The chain uses TRBV29-1 and TRBJ2-3; D is undetermined. Looked up from germline, CDR1 is SQVTM and CDR2 is ANQGSEA. This CDR3 has 11 amino acids. Trimming took off 6 bases at V and 0 bases at J, with 4 bases between the two ends. CDR3 nucleotide sequence: TGCAGCGTCAGGAGCACAGATACGCAGTATTTT. It specifies CSVRSTDTQYF.

The chain links TRBV7-9 to TRBJ2-7; D not resolved. CDR3 length equals 11 residues. V was pared by 5 bases and J by 3 bases, with 5 bases between. CDR1 is SEHNR and CDR2 is FQNEAQ in the germline V gene (reference sequence). Written as DNA, the CDR3 is TGTGCCAGCAGCAAATTCTACGAGCAGTACTTC. Translated: CASSKFYEQYF.

The chain is built from TRBV2 and TRBJ1-4; 7 positions match TRBD1. J gave up 8 bases and V 4 bases, and 10 bases lay outside the gene matches. CDR1 and CDR2 (germline): SNHLY, FYNNEI. The CDR3 has 15 residues. CDR3 DNA sequence: TGTGCCAGCAGTGTCGAACAGGGGAACTCGGAAAAACTGTTTTTT. As protein: CASSVEQGNSEKLFF.

The V gene is TRBV7-9, the J gene TRBJ1-3; D uncertain. CDR3 length: 13 amino acids. The germline CDR1 and CDR2 sequences are SEHNR and FQNEAQ (reference sequence). V gave up 6 bases and J gave up 6 bases, with 12 bases separating them. The CDR3 sequence is CASSPFTENTIYF. CDR3 in DNA: TGTGCCAGCAGTCCGTTCACTGAAAACACCATATATTTT.

CDR3 loop: CASSPPGLARETQYF. In nucleotides, the CDR3 is TGTGCCAGCAGCCCCCCGGGACTAGCGAGAGAGACCCAGTACTTC. V usage is TRBV7-2 and J usage is TRBJ2-5, with TRBD2 matching over 10 bases. Germline V gene sequence: CDR1 SGHTA, CDR2 FQGNSA. V was clipped by 5 bases and J by 4 bases; unmatched bases: 7. The CDR3 runs 15 residues.

The chain recombines TRBV20-1 with TRBJ1-2; 11 positions agree with TRBD1. This CDR3 has 15 residues. CDR1 DFQATT and CDR2 SNEGSKA come from the germline V gene (reference sequence). V dropped 6 bases and J dropped 5; count of bases not matched to a gene: 11. The CDR3 protein is CSAKTSGTGGYGYTF. Written as DNA, the CDR3 is TGCAGTGCAAAAACTTCCGGGACAGGGGGATATGGCTACACCTTC.